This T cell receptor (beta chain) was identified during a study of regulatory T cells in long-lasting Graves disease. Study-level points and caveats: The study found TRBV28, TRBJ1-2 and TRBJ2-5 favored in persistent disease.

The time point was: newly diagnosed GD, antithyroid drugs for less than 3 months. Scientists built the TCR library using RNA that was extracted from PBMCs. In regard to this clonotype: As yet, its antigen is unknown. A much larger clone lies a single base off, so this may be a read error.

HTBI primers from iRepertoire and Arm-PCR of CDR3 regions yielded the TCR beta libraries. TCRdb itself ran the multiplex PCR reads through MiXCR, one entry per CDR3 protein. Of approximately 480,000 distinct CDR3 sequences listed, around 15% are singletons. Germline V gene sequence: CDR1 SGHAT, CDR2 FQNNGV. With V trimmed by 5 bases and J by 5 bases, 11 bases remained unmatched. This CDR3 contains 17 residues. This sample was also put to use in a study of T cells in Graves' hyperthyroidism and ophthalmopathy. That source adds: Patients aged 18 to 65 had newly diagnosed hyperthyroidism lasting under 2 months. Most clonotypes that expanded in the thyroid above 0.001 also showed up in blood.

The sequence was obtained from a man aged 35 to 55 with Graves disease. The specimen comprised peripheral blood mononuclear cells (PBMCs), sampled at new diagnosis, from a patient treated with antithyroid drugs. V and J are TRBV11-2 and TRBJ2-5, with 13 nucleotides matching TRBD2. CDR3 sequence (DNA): TGTGCCAGCAGCCTACAATCGGGACTAGCGGGACTCGAGACCCAGTACTTC. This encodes CASSLQSGLAGLETQYF.